These 6 T cell receptor beta chains were all obtained from the same sample, sequenced in a study of OX40 agonist ivuxolimab in advanced cancers. Libraries were prepared by immunoSEQ multiplex PCR; TCRdb keeps only in-frame clonotypes and omits some of them. The sample shows tens of thousands of clones, under 90% of them seen only once. The input for sequencing was CD4+ or CD8+ T cells sorted from blood, taken in a trial of the OX40 agonist ivuxolimab. The receptors originated from an adult with an advanced solid tumor such as melanoma, head and neck, liver or kidney cancer.

This chain links TRBV28 with TRBJ2-7; unclear D gene. Germline assignment: CDR1 MDHEN and CDR2 SYDVKM. The CDR3 consists of 12 residues. Trimming removed 4 bases from V and 0 bases from J, with 4 bases in between. CDR3 amino acids: CASSSYSYEQYF. The CDR3 DNA reads TGTGCCAGCAGTTCCTACTCCTACGAGCAGTACTTC.

The V call is TRBV5-1, the J call TRBJ2-1; D unresolved. Germline CDR1 is SGHRS and CDR2 is YFSETQ. V lost 4 bases to trimming and J lost 0 bases, with 11 bases between them. The CDR3 length is 15 residues. The CDR3 is CASSMDGSSYNEQFF. DNA of the CDR3: TGCGCCAGCAGCATGGACGGTAGCTCCTACAATGAGCAGTTCTTC.

This clone has a single count. This chain connects TRBV2 to TRBJ2-1; a weak D match, TRBD2 (6 bases). Trimming cost V 6 bases and J 8 bases, with 11 bases left between them. Germline V gene sequence: CDR1 SNHLY, CDR2 FYNNEI. This CDR3 spans 12 amino acids. The CDR3 protein is CASSGGWYEQFF. CDR3 bases: TGTGCCAGCAGCGGGGGTTGGTATGAGCAGTTCTTC.

J is TRBJ2-7 and V is TRBV5-6, with 9 bases identical to TRBD1. After removal of 0 bases from V and 1 base from J, the junction contained 2 bases not matched to a gene. This CDR3 is built from 15 residues. Germline assignment: CDR1 SGHDT and CDR2 YYEEEE. The CDR3 DNA is TGTGCCAGCAGCTTGGCAGGGACAGGGTCCTACGAGCAGTACTTC. It encodes CASSLAGTGSYEQYF. The whole variable domain, filled in from reference TRBV5-6 and TRBJ2-7, reads DAGVTQSPTHLIKTRGQQVTLRCSPKSGHDTVSWYQQALGQGPQFIFQYYEEEERQRGNFPDRFSGHQFPNYSSELNVNALLLGDSALYLCASSLAGTGSYEQYFGPGTRLTVT.

This clone showed up just a few times. The gene calls are TRBV7-3 and TRBJ2-1; D call uncertain. Germline V gene sequence: CDR1 SGHTA, CDR2 FQGTGA. This CDR3 is 13 amino acids long. Trimming took 1 base from V and 6 from J, leaving 7 bases between them. CDR3 DNA sequence: TGTGCCAGCAGCTTAAACGGATTCAATGAGCAGTTCTTC. As protein: CASSLNGFNEQFF.

This clone has just a few counts. V and J are TRBV28 and TRBJ2-7; the D is unclear. Trimming took 5 bases from V and 1 from J, leaving 12 bases between them. Germline CDR1 is MDHEN and CDR2 is SYDVKM. The CDR3 covers 14 residues. CDR3 sequence (DNA): TGTGCCAGCAGTCGGGCTACACTTTCCTACGAGCAGTACTTC. Amino acid sequence: CASSRATLSYEQYF.